The next 20 T cell receptor beta chains were all read from a single sample in a study of T cell responses to AZD1222 COVID-19 vaccine. Generated by immunoSEQ multiplex PCR, the TCRdb table keeps only in-frame clones and is missing some. The sample carries 57,000 or so clones, roughly four fifths recorded once. The sample was peripheral blood, taken 28 days after the second AZD1222 dose. Receptor source: an adult who received the AZD1222 COVID-19 vaccine.

The chain joins TRBV4-2 to TRBJ1-5; weak D call: TRBD1 (6 bases). This CDR3 is built from 15 residues. The V gene lost 3 bases and the J gene lost 3 bases, with 12 bases spanning the gap. In germline, CDR1 is LGHNA, CDR2 YNFKEQ. CDR3: CASSHSDSPNQPQHF. The CDR3 region has the DNA TGTGCCAGCAGCCATTCGGACAGCCCCAATCAGCCCCAGCATTTT.

The chain links TRBV5-6 to TRBJ2-7; TRBD2 matches 11 bases. The length of the CDR3 is 16 residues. The trim removed 4 bases at V and 2 bases at J, leaving 8 bases unmatched. Germline V lookup: CDR1 SGHDT, CDR2 YYEEEE. The CDR3 coding sequence is TGTGCCAGCAGCCTTGGGCTAGCGGGAGGAGCCTACGAGCAGTACTTC. It is translated as CASSLGLAGGAYEQYF.

This clone was detected a few times. The rearrangement joins TRBV5-5 to TRBJ1-5; 7 positions agree with TRBD1. Germline CDR1 reads SGHKS; CDR2 reads YYEKEE (reference sequence). CDR3 size: 14 residues. Trimming at V came to 3 bases and at J to 10 bases, leaving 10 bases not matched to a gene. The CDR3 DNA sequence: TGTGCCAGCAGCTCGGGGGGACAGCGAGGTCCCCAGCATTTT. Amino acids: CASSSGGQRGPQHF.

The rearrangement links TRBV6-5 to TRBJ2-7; no definite D call. In germline, CDR1 is MNHEY, CDR2 SVGAGI. V gave up 2 bases and J gave up 1 base, with 15 bases separating them. The CDR3 covers 16 residues. This CDR3 reads CASSYTSAASSYEQYF. CDR3 nucleotide sequence: TGTGCCAGCAGTTACACTTCGGCAGCCTCTTCCTACGAGCAGTACTTC.

This clone was seen a few times. The chain couples TRBV14 to TRBJ1-1; D is possibly TRBD1 (5 bases). CDR1 and CDR2 (germline): SGHDN, FVKESK. CDR3 length: 16 amino acids. The V and J ends lost 4 bases and 1 base respectively, with 16 bases between them. CDR3 protein: CASSRGTGSANTEAFF. CDR3 coding DNA: TGTGCCAGCAGCCGAGGGACCGGTTCGGCGAACACTGAAGCTTTCTTT.

V and J are TRBV5-1 and TRBJ2-2; 13 bases map to TRBD2. The CDR3 totals 18 residues. V lost 4 bases to trimming and J lost 5 bases; unmatched junction nucleotides: 11. In germline, CDR1 is SGHRS, CDR2 YFSETQ. The CDR3 spells CASSPVTSGRAQTGELFF. CDR3 bases: TGCGCCAGCAGCCCAGTCACTAGCGGGAGGGCCCAGACCGGGGAGCTGTTTTTT.

This chain links TRBV6-6 with TRBJ2-7, with TRBD1 as a possible D gene (6 bases). This CDR3 comprises 13 residues. V was trimmed by 6 bases and J by 0 bases, leaving 9 bases between them. Germline assignment: CDR1 MNHNY and CDR2 SVGAGI (reference sequence). As DNA, the CDR3 is TGTGCCAGCAGCCGACAGGCCTCCTACGAGCAGTACTTC. It translates to CASSRQASYEQYF.

The rearrangement joins TRBV11-2 to TRBJ2-6; D gene uncertain. The CDR3 covers 13 residues. Trimming removed 3 bases from V and 0 bases from J, with 0 bases in between. CDR1 is SGHAT, CDR2 FQNNGV, per germline. CDR3 loop: CASSFSGANVLTF. In DNA form, the CDR3 reads TGTGCCAGCAGCTTCTCTGGGGCCAACGTCCTGACTTTC.

This chain joins TRBV9 and TRBJ2-1; TRBD2 matches at 10 bases. CDR1 is SGDLS and CDR2 is YYNGEE in the germline V gene. The CDR3 runs to 15 residues. J was trimmed by 6 bases and V by 0 bases; bases with no gene match: 3. The CDR3 DNA follows: TGTGCCAGCAGCGTAGGGGGACTAGCGCGCAATGAGCAGTTCTTC. Its protein product is CASSVGGLARNEQFF.

This clone was picked up a small number of times. This chain joins TRBV6-5 and TRBJ1-1; the match to TRBD1 covers 9 bases. Trimming cost V 4 bases and J 4 bases; bases outside gene matches: 4. The length of the CDR3 is 14 residues. CDR1 and CDR2 from the germline V gene are MNHEY and SVGAGI. The CDR3 region is CASSSWTGVTEAFF. The CDR3 DNA follows: TGTGCCAGCAGTTCCTGGACAGGGGTCACTGAAGCTTTCTTT.

V gene TRBV14 combines with J gene TRBJ1-3; D remains unclear. The germline V and J ends were trimmed by 3 bases and 2 bases, with 11 bases remaining between them. The CDR3 length is 15 residues. Germline loops: CDR1 SGHDN, CDR2 FVKESK. In nucleotides, the CDR3 is TGTGCCAGCAGCCAGCTGGGTCTGGCTGGAAACACCATATATTTT. Amino acids: CASSQLGLAGNTIYF.

In its sample, this clone was seen once. The chain employs TRBV6-4 and TRBJ2-3, with 12 bases identical to TRBD2. The CDR3 spans 14 residues. In germline, CDR1 is MRHNA, CDR2 SNTAGT. J lost 5 bases, V lost 6 bases, and 3 bases had no gene match. The CDR3 protein is CASRLAGGVDTQYF. DNA of the CDR3: TGTGCCAGCAGACTAGCGGGAGGTGTAGATACGCAGTATTTT.

The rearrangement links TRBV9 to TRBJ2-2; tentatively, D is TRBD2 (6 bases). This CDR3 contains 15 residues. The V end was cut by 0 bases, the J end by 4 bases, with 10 bases between. Germline V lookup: CDR1 SGDLS, CDR2 YYNGEE. The chain's CDR3 is CASSVGVEGTGELFF. CDR3 DNA sequence: TGTGCCAGCAGCGTAGGCGTGGAGGGCACCGGGGAGCTGTTTTTT.

In this sample, this clone turned up a few times. The gene calls are TRBV18 and TRBJ2-7; 8 nucleotides line up with TRBD1. The germline CDR1 and CDR2 sequences are KGHSH and LQKENI. The ends lost 4 bases at V and 6 bases at J; junction bases unmatched: 11. This CDR3 is built from 15 residues. This chain's CDR3 is CASSRGQGGVGEQYF. The CDR3 DNA sequence: TGTGCCAGCTCACGAGGACAGGGTGGAGTCGGCGAGCAGTACTTC.

This clone was detected a few times. V gene TRBV4-2 combines with J gene TRBJ2-1, with D unresolved. The CDR3 consists of 12 residues. From germline, CDR1 is LGHNA and CDR2 YNFKEQ. V lost 0 bases and J 4 bases, leaving 1 base between the germline ends. CDR3 bases: TGTGCCAGCAGCCAAGATTACAATGAGCAGTTCTTC. Translation gives CASSQDYNEQFF.

The chain carries TRBV6-5 and TRBJ2-5; 8 positions match TRBD2. The V segment lost 2 bases and the J segment 9 bases; nucleotides outside the gene matches: 2. Germline lookup yields CDR1 MNHEY and CDR2 SVGAGI. This CDR3 spans 12 amino acids. CDR3 region: CASSYPGRAQYF. Written as DNA, the CDR3 is TGTGCCAGCAGTTACCCCGGGAGGGCCCAGTACTTC.

The rearrangement joins TRBV10-3 to TRBJ2-1, with no clear D. CDR1 ENHRY and CDR2 SYGVKD come from the germline V gene. Trimming shortened V by 3 bases and J by 8 bases, and 8 bases separated the two germline ends. This CDR3 region has 12 residues. The CDR3 nucleotides are TGTGCCATCAGTGAAACCGATTATGAGCAGTTCTTC. Translating gives CAISETDYEQFF.

There are a few counts of this clone. The chain joins TRBV28 to TRBJ1-1, with D maybe TRBD1 (5 bases). Germline assignment: CDR1 MDHEN and CDR2 SYDVKM. This CDR3 is 15 amino acids long. The V gene lost 6 bases and the J gene lost 6 bases, with 20 bases spanning the gap. The CDR3 nucleotides read TGTGCCAGCAGGTTTCAGGGACGGCCGTTGGCTGAAGCTTTCTTT. This codes for CASRFQGRPLAEAFF.

This chain connects TRBV5-5 to TRBJ2-1, with D maybe TRBD1 (7 bases). V was trimmed by 0 bases and J by 13 bases, leaving 14 bases between them. The CDR3 runs 13 residues. Germline CDR1 and CDR2: SGHKS and YYEKEE (reference sequence). This chain's CDR3 is CASSLGGGQVQFF. The CDR3, as DNA: TGTGCCAGCAGCTTGGGGGGAGGACAGGTACAGTTCTTC. Filled out from reference TRBV5-5 and TRBJ2-1, the complete variable domain reads DAGVTQSPTHLIKTRGQQVTLRCSPISGHKSVSWYQQVLGQGPQFIFQYYEKEERGRGNFPDRFSARQFPNYSSELNVNALLLGDSALYLCASSLGGGQVQFFGPGTRLTVL.

The chain has TRBV29-1 and TRBJ2-7, with 7 bases aligning to TRBD1. This CDR3 is 13 amino acids long. J lost 5 bases, V lost 6 bases, and 10 bases had no gene match. Germline values: CDR1 SQVTM, CDR2 ANQGSEA. The CDR3 protein is CSVARQGLNEQYF. The CDR3 bases are TGCAGCGTCGCCCGACAGGGCTTGAACGAGCAGTACTTC.